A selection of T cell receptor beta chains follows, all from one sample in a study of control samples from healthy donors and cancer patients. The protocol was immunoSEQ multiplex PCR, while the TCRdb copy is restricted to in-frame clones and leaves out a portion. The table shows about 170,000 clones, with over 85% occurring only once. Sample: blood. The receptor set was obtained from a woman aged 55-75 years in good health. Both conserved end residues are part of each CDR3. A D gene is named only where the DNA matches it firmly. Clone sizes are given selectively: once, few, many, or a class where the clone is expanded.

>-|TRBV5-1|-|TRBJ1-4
CASSLGQGATNEKLFF
TGCGCCAGCAGCTTGGGCCAGGGTGCAACTAATGAAAAACTGTTTTTT
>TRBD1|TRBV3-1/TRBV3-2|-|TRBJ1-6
CASSQGTGPGSPLHF
TGTGCCAGCAGCCAGGGGACAGGGCCGGGCTCACCCCTCCACTTT
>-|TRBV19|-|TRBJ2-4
CASSKRLDVAKNIQYF
TGTGCCAGTAGTAAACGCTTGGATGTAGCCAAAAACATTCAGTACTTC
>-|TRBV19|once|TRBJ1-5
CASSRQRDQPQHF
TGTGCCAGTAGTAGACAGAGAGATCAGCCCCAGCATTTT
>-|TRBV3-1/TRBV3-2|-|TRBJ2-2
CASSQPPGGTGRFFTGELFF
TGTGCCAGCAGCCAACCACCGGGGGGGACAGGGCGGTTTTTTACCGGGGAGCTGTTTTTT
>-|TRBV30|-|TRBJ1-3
CAWSASGLPGNTIYF
TGTGCCTGGAGTGCGTCGGGTCTACCGGGAAACACCATATATTTT
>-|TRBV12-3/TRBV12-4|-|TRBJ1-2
CASSLVETYGYTF
TGTGCCAGCAGTTTGGTAGAAACCTATGGCTACACCTTC
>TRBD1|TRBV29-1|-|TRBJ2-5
CSVQGPPEAQYF
TGCAGCGTACAGGGGCCGCCCGAGGCCCAGTACTTC
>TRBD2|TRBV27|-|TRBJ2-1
CASSFPTSGGPTYEQFF
TGTGCCAGCAGTTTCCCGACTAGCGGGGGCCCCACCTATGAGCAGTTCTTC
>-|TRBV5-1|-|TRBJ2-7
CASSLSGVSEQYF
TGCGCCAGCAGCTTGTCAGGGGTCTCCGAGCAGTACTTC
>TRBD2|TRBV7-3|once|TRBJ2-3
CASSLLGGSGITDTQYF
TGTGCCAGCAGCTTGCTGGGAGGTAGCGGGATCACAGATACGCAGTATTTT
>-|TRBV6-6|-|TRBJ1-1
CASSPPPQIMRGTEAFF
TGTGCCAGCAGTCCTCCACCTCAAATCATGCGGGGAACTGAAGCTTTCTTT
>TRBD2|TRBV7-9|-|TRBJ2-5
CASSQRGGGTETQYF
TGTGCCAGCAGCCAGCGGGGTGGGGGGACAGAGACCCAGTACTTC
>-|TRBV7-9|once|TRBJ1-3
CALRPRGNTIYF
TGTGCCCTAAGGCCCCGGGGAAACACCATATATTTT
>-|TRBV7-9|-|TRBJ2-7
CASSLRGLADEQYF
TGTGCCAGCAGCTTGAGGGGCCTAGCAGATGAGCAGTACTTC